Each of the 17 T cell receptor beta chains below was sequenced from the same sample in a study of blood T cells in healthy people across ages (dated by TCRdb to the mid-2010s). The protocol used for the library was 5' RACE. The reads were generated on an Illumina HiSeq 2500. A second PCR of roughly 7 to 11 cycles was performed with a sample-barcoded 5' primer and a J-beta primer mix. TCRdb cleaned the public reads at Q25 with fastp, built clones with MiXCR and kept in-frame beta chains. Rows are combined by CDR3 protein, so each entry shows the most common genes and DNA. The sample table shows roughly 1,500,000 distinct CDR3 sequences, and roughly 45% are seen once. Jointly, the top ten make up roughly 8.2% of the sample. Input material: blood. All receptors come from a woman younger than 35 in good health.

This clonotype was found a few times. The chain carries TRBV24-1 and TRBJ2-3; D is unclear. The CDR3 is made up of 15 amino acids. Between the trimmed V and J ends, which lost 5 bases and 0 bases, there was a span of 11 bases. Germline CDR1 is KGHDR and CDR2 is SFDVKD. DNA of the CDR3: TGTGCCACCAGTGGTCGTTATACTAGCACAGATACGCAGTATTTT. It codes for CATSGRYTSTDTQYF.

The chain has TRBV5-1 and TRBJ1-1; 7 bases agree with TRBD1. The germline gives CDR1 SGHRS, CDR2 YFSETQ. The CDR3 is 15 amino acids. The V gene end was trimmed by 2 bases and the J gene end by 0 bases; junction bases not matched to a gene: 4. This chain's CDR3 is CASSFEGQMNTEAFF. CDR3 nucleotide sequence: TGCGCCAGCAGCTTCGAGGGACAGATGAACACTGAAGCTTTCTTT.

In its sample, this clonotype was seen once. This chain uses TRBV9 with TRBJ2-3, with TRBD2 matching over 11 bases. The CDR3 is 14 residues long. The germline V gene has CDR1 SGDLS and CDR2 YYNGEE. Trimming removed 7 bases from V and 2 bases from J; junction bases left unmatched: 3. CDR3 in amino acids: CASGSGGATDTQYF. CDR3 coding DNA: TGTGCCAGCGGTAGCGGGGGGGCCACAGATACGCAGTATTTT.

The chain employs TRBV9 and TRBJ2-2; 10 nucleotides match TRBD2. This CDR3 region has 15 residues. V lost 1 base, J lost 3 bases, and 0 bases stayed unmatched. CDR1 is SGDLS, CDR2 YYNGEE, per germline. Here the CDR3 DNA reads TGTGCCAGCAGCGTAAGCGGGGGGGACACCGGGGAGCTGTTTTTT. Translation: CASSVSGGDTGELFF. The variable domain in full, completed from reference TRBV9 and TRBJ2-2, reads DSGVTQTPKHLITATGQRVTLRCSPRSGDLSVYWYQQSLDQGLQFLIQYYNGEERAKGNILERFSAQQFPDLHSELNLSSLELGDSALYFCASSVSGGDTGELFFGEGSRLTVL.

V usage is TRBV7-6 and J usage is TRBJ2-3; 9 bases match TRBD1. CDR1 is SGHVS, CDR2 FNYEAQ, per germline. The CDR3 loop spans 16 amino acids. The junction had 8 bases not matched to a gene; V was cut back by 5 bases and J by 2 bases. The CDR3 nucleotides are TGTGCCAGCAGCGCCAGACAGGGGGGCCCCACAGATACGCAGTATTTT. Amino acid sequence: CASSARQGGPTDTQYF.

The V call is TRBV12-3 or TRBV12-4, the J call TRBJ1-4; 9 bases are a match to TRBD1. The CDR3 consists of 20 residues. After removal of 3 bases from V and 2 bases from J, the junction contained 16 bases not matched to a gene. CDR3 nucleotides: TGTGCCAGCAGTTTTATCCTACATCCGGGACAGGGACGGACTAATGAAAAACTGTTTTTT. It yields the protein CASSFILHPGQGRTNEKLFF.

The chain links TRBV2 to TRBJ2-6, with a tentative D call TRBD1 (6 bases). The germline gives CDR1 SNHLY, CDR2 FYNNEI. The ends were cut back, 6 bases at V and 1 base at J, with 19 bases in the middle. This CDR3 comprises 18 residues. CDR3 amino acids: CASSQWELQGSGANVLTF. The CDR3 coding sequence is TGTGCCAGCAGCCAATGGGAACTCCAGGGGTCTGGGGCCAACGTCCTGACTTTC.

This clonotype was seen more than once but under ten times. The chain recombines TRBV7-9 with TRBJ2-3, with 9 bases fitting TRBD2. CDR1 is SEHNR, CDR2 FQNEAQ, per germline (reference sequence). The CDR3 is made up of 15 amino acids. The V segment lost 6 bases and the J segment 2 bases; nucleotides outside the gene matches: 6. CDR3 in DNA: TGTGCCAGCAGTCGACTAGCGGAAAACACAGATACGCAGTATTTT. Residues: CASSRLAENTDTQYF.

This clonotype turned up a few times. The V gene is TRBV27, the J gene TRBJ1-5, with 7 bases matching TRBD1. The CDR3 totals 17 residues. V gave up 5 bases and J gave up 0 bases; unmatched junction bases: 10. The germline V gene has CDR1 MNHEY and CDR2 SMNVEV (reference sequence). The CDR3 protein is CASSPTSTGYSNQPQHF. Written as DNA, the CDR3 is TGTGCCAGCAGTCCCACCTCGACAGGGTATAGCAATCAGCCCCAGCATTTT.

At least ten counts were recorded for this clonotype. The chain recombines TRBV6-1 with TRBJ2-3; 12 bases map to TRBD2. Germline V gene lookup returns CDR1 MNHNS and CDR2 SASEGT. CDR3 size: 15 residues. Losses at the gene ends were 2 bases for V and 4 bases for J; bases not matched to a gene: 1. The CDR3 protein is CASSELAGGPDTQYF. The CDR3 nucleotides are TGTGCCAGCAGTGAACTAGCGGGAGGGCCAGATACGCAGTATTTT.

The chain combines TRBV30 with TRBJ1-1; 8 bases map to TRBD1. Looked up from germline, CDR1 is GTSNPN and CDR2 is SVGIG (reference sequence). The CDR3 is 13 residues long. With V trimmed by 4 bases and J by 7 bases, 8 bases remained unmatched. CDR3 amino acids: CAWTQGAVYEAFF. CDR3 DNA sequence: TGTGCCTGGACCCAGGGGGCTGTATATGAAGCTTTCTTT.

Concerning this clonotype itself: A much larger clone is a single base away; this may be a read error. The chain carries TRBV7-9 and TRBJ2-3, with 8 bases matching TRBD2. After removal of 5 bases from V and 8 bases from J, the junction contained 6 bases not matched to a gene. Germline CDR1 is SEHNR and CDR2 is FQNEAQ (reference sequence). This CDR3 is 13 amino acids long. The CDR3 sequence: CASSRERERTQYF. Here the CDR3 DNA reads TGTGCCAGCAGCCGCGAGCGGGAGCGTACGCAGTATTTT.

The chain joins TRBV29-1 to TRBJ2-4, with D uncertain. The J call may be in error: the DNA end matches TRBJ2-7 better. This CDR3 has 13 amino acids. The V gene's germline CDR1 is SQVTM and CDR2 ANQGSEA. CDR3 residues: CSVEGNGQDEQYF. The DNA for the CDR3 is TGCAGCGTTGAAGGAAACGGGCAGGACGAGCAGTACTTC.

This sequence joins TRBV20-1 and TRBJ2-1, with 8 positions matching TRBD2. Germline-derived CDR1 and CDR2 are DFQATT and SNEGSKA (reference sequence). V dropped 6 bases and J dropped 11; count of bases not matched to a gene: 9. The CDR3 covers 12 residues. The CDR3 DNA follows: TGCAGTGCCAGGGATAGCGGGATTCAGCAGTTCTTC. Its translation: CSARDSGIQQFF.

This chain uses TRBV3-1 with TRBJ2-7; D assignment may be TRBD1 or TRBD2 (5 bases each). The CDR3 is made up of 15 amino acids. The ends were cut back, 0 bases at V and 5 bases at J, with 14 bases in the middle. Germline CDR1 reads LGHDT; CDR2 reads YNNKEL (reference sequence). The CDR3 protein is CASSQEEGNRDEQYF. CDR3 sequence (DNA): TGTGCCAGCAGCCAAGAAGAGGGGAATCGGGACGAGCAGTACTTC.

The chain couples TRBV30 to TRBJ2-7; D might be TRBD1 (6 bases). The germline V gene has CDR1 GTSNPN and CDR2 SVGIG (reference sequence). This CDR3 is 12 amino acids long. V lost 8 bases and J 3 bases, leaving 14 bases between the germline ends. In nucleotides, the CDR3 is TGTGCCGCCGGCCAGGGGTACTACGAGCAGTACTTC. Protein sequence: CAAGQGYYEQYF.

The chain couples TRBV9 to TRBJ1-4, with TRBD1 as a possible D gene (5 bases). CDR3 length equals 15 residues. V lost 4 bases to trimming and J lost 4 bases, with 14 bases between them. In germline, CDR1 is SGDLS, CDR2 YYNGEE. Here the CDR3 DNA reads TGTGCCAGCAGCCTCTCCGGGACCCATAATGAAAAACTGTTTTTT. Its translation: CASSLSGTHNEKLFF. Filled out from reference TRBV9 and TRBJ1-4, the complete variable domain reads DSGVTQTPKHLITATGQRVTLRCSPRSGDLSVYWYQQSLDQGLQFLIQYYNGEERAKGNILERFSAQQFPDLHSELNLSSLELGDSALYFCASSLSGTHNEKLFFGSGTQLSVL.